These 6 T cell receptor beta chains were sequenced from one sample in a study of early T cells in non-severe SARS-CoV-2 infection. TCRdb reanalysed the 5' RACE reads using MiXCR and keeps one entry per CDR3 protein. The table has about 77,000 distinct CDR3 sequences, approximately 16% seen once. The sample taken for sequencing was whole blood. The receptors originated from an adult who was a healthcare worker with PCR-confirmed SARS-CoV-2 infection or an uninfected control (not recorded which).

The CDR3 region has the DNA TGTGCCAGCAGTTTATCACTAGCGGGAGCGCGAGGGCAGTACTTC. It specifies CASSLSLAGARGQYF. The V call is TRBV27, the J call TRBJ2-7, with 11 bases identical to TRBD2. V trimming: 0 bases; J trimming: 9 bases; junction bases outside the gene matches: 7. The germline V gene encodes CDR1 MNHEY and CDR2 SMNVEV (reference sequence). The CDR3 runs to 15 residues.

This sequence joins TRBV6-6 and TRBJ1-2; D perhaps matches TRBD1 (5 bases). Germline V gene lookup returns CDR1 MNHNY and CDR2 SVGAGI (reference sequence). This CDR3 spans 14 amino acids. V lost 4 bases and J 4 bases, leaving 13 bases between the germline ends. The CDR3 loop reads CASSSGGGGYGYTF. CDR3 sequence (DNA): TGTGCCAGCAGTTCGGGCGGGGGAGGCTATGGCTACACCTTC.

This chain connects TRBV6-1 to TRBJ2-1, with D unclear. Trimming removed 3 bases from V and 12 bases from J, with 15 bases in between. This CDR3 region has 13 residues. Per the germline V gene, CDR1 is MNHNS and CDR2 is SASEGT. Written as DNA, the CDR3 is TGTGCCAGCAGTGAGGGTGCAGCCCAATGGCAGTTCTTC. It specifies CASSEGAAQWQFF.

This clonotype was seen at least ten times. J is TRBJ2-1 and V is TRBV29-1; 7 bases match TRBD2. The V gene's germline CDR1 is SQVTM and CDR2 ANQGSEA. Unmatched junction bases numbered 2, after V lost 3 bases and J lost 0 bases. The CDR3 length is 14 residues. CDR3 sequence reads: CSVEGGSSYNEQFF. The CDR3 DNA sequence: TGCAGCGTTGAGGGAGGGAGCTCCTACAATGAGCAGTTCTTC.

The genes are TRBV29-1 and TRBJ1-2, with D possibly TRBD1 on 5 matching bases. This CDR3 region has 13 residues. The germline gives CDR1 SQVTM, CDR2 ANQGSEA. Trimming removed 6 bases at V and 0 bases at J, with 11 bases between. Written as DNA, the CDR3 is TGCAGCGTCGTGACAGTTACTAACTATGGCTACACCTTC. Residues: CSVVTVTNYGYTF.

The chain is built from TRBV30 and TRBJ2-3; 9 nucleotides agree with TRBD2. The junction had 9 bases not matched to a gene; V was cut back by 1 base and J by 4 bases. Germline lookup yields CDR1 GTSNPN and CDR2 SVGIG (reference sequence). CDR3 size: 16 residues. The CDR3 sequence: CAWSGGGGRGADTQYF. The CDR3 DNA is TGTGCCTGGAGTGGAGGAGGCGGGAGGGGGGCAGATACGCAGTATTTT.